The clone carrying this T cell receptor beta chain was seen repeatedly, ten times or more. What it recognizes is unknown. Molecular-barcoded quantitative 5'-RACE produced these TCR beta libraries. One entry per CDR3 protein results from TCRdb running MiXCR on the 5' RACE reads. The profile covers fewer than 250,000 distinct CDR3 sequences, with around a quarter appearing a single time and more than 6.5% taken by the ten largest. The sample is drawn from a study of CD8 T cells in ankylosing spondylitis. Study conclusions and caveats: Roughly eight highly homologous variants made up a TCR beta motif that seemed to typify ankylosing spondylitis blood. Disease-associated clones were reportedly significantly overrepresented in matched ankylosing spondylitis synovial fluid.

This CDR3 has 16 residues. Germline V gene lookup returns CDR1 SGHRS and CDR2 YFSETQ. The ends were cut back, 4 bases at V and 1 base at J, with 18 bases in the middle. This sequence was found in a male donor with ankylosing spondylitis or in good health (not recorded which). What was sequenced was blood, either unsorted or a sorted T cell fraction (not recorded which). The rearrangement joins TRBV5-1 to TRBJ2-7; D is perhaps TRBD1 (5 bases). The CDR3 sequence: CASSRSGTGLSYEQYF. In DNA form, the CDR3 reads TGCGCCAGCAGCCGATCCGGAACAGGCTTATCCTACGAGCAGTACTTC.